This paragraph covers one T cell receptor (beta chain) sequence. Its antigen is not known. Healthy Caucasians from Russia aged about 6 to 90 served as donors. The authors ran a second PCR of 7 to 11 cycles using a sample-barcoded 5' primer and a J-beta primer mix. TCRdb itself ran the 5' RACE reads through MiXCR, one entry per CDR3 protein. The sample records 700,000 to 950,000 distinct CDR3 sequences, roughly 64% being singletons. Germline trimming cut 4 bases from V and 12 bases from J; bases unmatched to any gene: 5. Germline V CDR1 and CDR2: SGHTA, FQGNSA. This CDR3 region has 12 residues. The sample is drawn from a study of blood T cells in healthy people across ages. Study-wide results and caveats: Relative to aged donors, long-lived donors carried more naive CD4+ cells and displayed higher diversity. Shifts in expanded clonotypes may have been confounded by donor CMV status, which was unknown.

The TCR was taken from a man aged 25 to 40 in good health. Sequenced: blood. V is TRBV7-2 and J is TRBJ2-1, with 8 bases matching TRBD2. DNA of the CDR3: TGTGCCAGCAGCTCTCCAGGACTAGCGCAGTTCTTC. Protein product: CASSSPGLAQFF.